This T cell receptor (beta chain) was obtained from a study of T cell repertoires in cytomegalovirus infection. Turning to the study itself: The authors used CMV epitopes that were HLA-C-restricted (recently identified) and HLA-B-restricted (well studied). Indications came from public TCR beta signatures; they pointed to CMV infection and to a matching HLA type.

On this clonotype: Its antigen is still unknown.

Study observations and caveats: Totalled public TCR beta family frequency picked out people who carried CMV plus the relevant HLA. CMV-specific HLA-C-restricted TCR beta clonotypes dominated the ex vivo response.

The ends were cut back, 5 bases at V and 4 bases at J, with 14 bases in the middle. This CDR3 region has 15 residues. In germline, CDR1 is KGHDR, CDR2 SFDVKD. MiXCR, applied by TCRdb to the reads, yields one record per CDR3 protein. The data contain around 540,000 distinct CDR3 sequences, around 35% of them singletons. This material consisted of cultured PBMCs, taken from culture after CMV antigen stimulation. This TCR came from a human donor in good health (CMV status not recorded). Some clones in this sample may be carry-over from other donors' samples. This rearrangement joins TRBV24-1 to TRBJ2-1; maybe TRBD2 (6 bases). CDR3 in amino acids: CATSVTGGAYNEQFF. The CDR3 nucleotides read TGTGCCACCAGTGTCACCGGCGGGGCGTACAATGAGCAGTTCTTC.